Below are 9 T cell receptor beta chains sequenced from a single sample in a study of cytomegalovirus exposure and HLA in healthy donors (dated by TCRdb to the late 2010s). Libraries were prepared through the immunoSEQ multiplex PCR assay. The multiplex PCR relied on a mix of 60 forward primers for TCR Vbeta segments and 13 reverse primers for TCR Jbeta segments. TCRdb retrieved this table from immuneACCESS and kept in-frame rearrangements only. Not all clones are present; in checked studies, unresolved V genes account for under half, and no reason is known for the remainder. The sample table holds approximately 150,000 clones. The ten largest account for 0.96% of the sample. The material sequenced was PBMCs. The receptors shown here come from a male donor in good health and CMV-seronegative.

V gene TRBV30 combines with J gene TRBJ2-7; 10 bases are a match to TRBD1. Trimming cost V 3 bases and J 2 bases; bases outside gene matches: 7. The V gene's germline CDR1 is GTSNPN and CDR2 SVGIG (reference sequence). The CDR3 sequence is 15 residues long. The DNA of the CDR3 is TGTGCCTGGAGATCAGGACAGGGGGTTACCTACGAGCAGTACTTC. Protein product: CAWRSGQGVTYEQYF. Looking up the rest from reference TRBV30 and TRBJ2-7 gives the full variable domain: SQTIHQWPATLVQPVGSPLSLECTVEGTSNPNLYWYRQAAGRGLQLLFYSVGIGQISSEVPQNLSASRPQDRQFILSSKKLLLSDSGFYLCAWRSGQGVTYEQYFGPGTRLTVT.

The CDR3 region has the DNA TGCAGTGCTGAACGGGGTGATGGCTACACCTTC. Its protein product is CSAERGDGYTF. V is TRBV20-1 and J is TRBJ1-2; D is unclear. The CDR3 has 11 residues. Per the germline V gene, CDR1 is DFQATT and CDR2 is SNEGSKA (reference sequence). V dropped 5 bases and J dropped 6 bases, with 10 bases sitting between them.

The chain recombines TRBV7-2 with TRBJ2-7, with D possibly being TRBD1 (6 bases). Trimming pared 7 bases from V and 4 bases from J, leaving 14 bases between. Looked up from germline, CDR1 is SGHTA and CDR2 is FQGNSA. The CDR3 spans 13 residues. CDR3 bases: TGTGCCAGCAACCCCTTACAGGGATACGAGCAGTACTTC. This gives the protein CASNPLQGYEQYF. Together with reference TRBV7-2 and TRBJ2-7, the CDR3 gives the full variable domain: GAGVSQSPSNKVTEKGKDVELRCDPISGHTALYWYRQSLGQGLEFLIYFQGNSAPDKSGLPSDRFSAERTGGSVSTLTIQRTQQEDSAVYLCASNPLQGYEQYFGPGTRLTVT.

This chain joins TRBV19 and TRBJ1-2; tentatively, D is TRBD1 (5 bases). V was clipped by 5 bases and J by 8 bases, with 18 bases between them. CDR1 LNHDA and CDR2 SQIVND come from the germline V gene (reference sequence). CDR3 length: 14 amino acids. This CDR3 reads CASSVMGGNKGYTF. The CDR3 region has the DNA TGTGCCAGTAGTGTCATGGGGGGGAATAAGGGCTACACCTTC.

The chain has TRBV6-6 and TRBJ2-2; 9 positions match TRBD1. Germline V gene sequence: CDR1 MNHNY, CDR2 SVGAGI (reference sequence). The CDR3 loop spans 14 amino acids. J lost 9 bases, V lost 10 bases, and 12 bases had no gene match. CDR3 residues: CATSGTGPKRELFF. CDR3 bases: TGTGCCACCTCCGGGACAGGGCCAAAGCGGGAGCTGTTTTTT.

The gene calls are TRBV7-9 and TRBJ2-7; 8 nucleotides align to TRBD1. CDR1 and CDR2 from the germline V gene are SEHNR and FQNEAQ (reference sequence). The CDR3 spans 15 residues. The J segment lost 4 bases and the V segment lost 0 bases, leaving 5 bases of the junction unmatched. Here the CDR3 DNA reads TGTGCCAGCAGCTTAGCCCAGGGGGCGGATTACGAGCAGTACTTC. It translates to CASSLAQGADYEQYF.

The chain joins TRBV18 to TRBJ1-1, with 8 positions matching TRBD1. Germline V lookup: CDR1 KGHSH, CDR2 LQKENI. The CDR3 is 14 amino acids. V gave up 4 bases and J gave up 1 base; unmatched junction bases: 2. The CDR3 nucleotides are TGTGCCAGCTCACAACAGGGGGGGAACACTGAAGCTTTCTTT. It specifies CASSQQGGNTEAFF.

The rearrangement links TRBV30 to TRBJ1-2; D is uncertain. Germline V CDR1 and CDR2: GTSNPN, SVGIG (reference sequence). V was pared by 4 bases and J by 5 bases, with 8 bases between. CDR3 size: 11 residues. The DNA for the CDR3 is TGTGCCTGGAATCTAGAATATGGCTACACCTTC. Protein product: CAWNLEYGYTF.

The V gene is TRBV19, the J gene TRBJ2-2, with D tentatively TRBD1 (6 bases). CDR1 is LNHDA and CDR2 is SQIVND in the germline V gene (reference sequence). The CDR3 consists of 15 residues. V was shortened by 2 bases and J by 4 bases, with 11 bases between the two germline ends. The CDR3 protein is CASSIQGLPTGELFF. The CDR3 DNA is TGTGCCAGTAGTATACAGGGGCTACCCACCGGGGAGCTGTTTTTT.